This T cell receptor beta chain comes out of a study of neurological immune-mediated disorders. Overall study findings and caveats: Phylogenetic grouping assigned the repertoires of 18 of 34 multiple sclerosis patients to one related-CDR3 cluster, which constitutes a possible signature.

This clonotype was observed at least ten times. Antigen: not known. The output of every sequencing run, over 190 million TCR-beta sequences, came from 15-18 subjects. TCRdb reprocessed the 5' RACE reads with MiXCR, giving one entry per CDR3 protein. The data contain some 120,000 distinct CDR3 sequences, more than 2.5% of them singletons. The CDR3 sequence is 15 residues long. V lost 4 bases to trimming and J lost 5 bases; unmatched junction nucleotides: 8. CDR1 KGHDR and CDR2 SFDVKD come from the germline V gene. This chain links TRBV24-1 with TRBJ2-3; TRBD2 matches at 7 bases. This receptor was taken from a woman aged 25 to 45 with multiple sclerosis. Sequencing was performed on PBMCs. The DNA for the CDR3 is TGTGCCACCAGTGACCCCCGGACGGGAGGAGATACGCAGTATTTT. Amino acid sequence: CATSDPRTGGDTQYF.